One sample yielded the 26 T cell receptor beta chains listed below, sequenced in a study of control samples from healthy donors and cancer patients. Using immunoSEQ multiplex PCR, the repertoire was profiled, and TCRdb retains in-frame clones only, with some absent. The data show 85,000 to 90,000 clones, roughly 91% seen once. Material for sequencing was PBMCs. The receptors were sampled from a woman aged 45-65 years with colorectal cancer.

The DNA of the CDR3 is TGTGCCAGCAGCTTAGGGCAGCTTGGCACAGATACGCAGTATTTT. Translation: CASSLGQLGTDTQYF. V is TRBV7-9 and J is TRBJ2-3; D is unresolved. The CDR3 is 15 amino acids. Germline V lookup: CDR1 SEHNR, CDR2 FQNEAQ (reference sequence). The ends were cut back, 1 base at V and 1 base at J, with 9 bases in the middle. Based on the CDR3 plus reference TRBV7-9 and TRBJ2-3, the full variable domain is DTGVSQNPRHKITKRGQNVTFRCDPISEHNRLYWYRQTLGQGPEFLTYFQNEAQLEKSRLLSDRFSAERPKGSFSTLEIQRTEQGDSAMYLCASSLGQLGTDTQYFGPGTRLTVL.

This chain connects TRBV20-1 to TRBJ2-7, with 9 nucleotides matching TRBD1. V dropped 3 bases and J dropped 3; count of bases not matched to a gene: 12. The CDR3 is made up of 16 amino acids. CDR1 and CDR2 (germline): DFQATT, SNEGSKA (reference sequence). This CDR3 is CSASTLWGTGFYEQYV. For the CDR3, the DNA is TGCAGTGCTAGTACTTTGTGGGGGACAGGGTTCTACGAGCAGTACGTC.

This chain connects TRBV5-5 to TRBJ2-7, with D perhaps being TRBD1 or TRBD2 (5 bases each). Germline CDR1 SGHKS, CDR2 YYEKEE (reference sequence). The CDR3 is made up of 14 amino acids. V was cut by 4 bases and J by 3 bases, with 14 bases left in between. The DNA of the CDR3 is TGTGCCAGCAGCCGGGGCGGGCAAAACTACGAGCAGTACGTC. It is translated as CASSRGGQNYEQYV.

The chain joins TRBV4-3 to TRBJ2-2; D ambiguous. The CDR3 consists of 15 residues. Germline V gene lookup returns CDR1 LGHNA and CDR2 YSLEER. The ends were cut back, 0 bases at V and 6 bases at J, with 11 bases in the middle. CDR3 in amino acids: CASSQDRNRAGELFF. The DNA for the CDR3 is TGCGCCAGCAGCCAAGATAGGAACCGGGCCGGGGAGCTGTTTTTT.

The chain is built from TRBV3-1 (or the pseudogene TRBV3-2) and TRBJ2-1; no definite D call. The CDR3 is 14 residues long. V dropped 0 bases and J dropped 2 bases, with 5 bases sitting between them. Germline CDR1 reads LGHDT; CDR2 reads YNNKEL (reference sequence). This CDR3 reads CASSQDWAYNEQFF. CDR3 in DNA: TGTGCCAGCAGCCAAGATTGGGCCTACAATGAGCAGTTCTTC.

This chain connects TRBV5-4 to TRBJ2-1; TRBD1 agrees at 8 bases. CDR1 and CDR2 from the germline V gene are SGHNT and YYREEE (reference sequence). The CDR3 spans 13 residues. J was trimmed by 7 bases and V by 5 bases; bases with no gene match: 5. CDR3 coding DNA: TGTGCCAGCAGGTTACAGGGGGAGAATGAGCAGTTCTTC. Its protein is CASRLQGENEQFF.

This CDR3 is CAWSDTTTVYTF. The CDR3 bases are TGTGCCTGGAGTGACACCACTACAGTCTACACCTTC. The gene calls are TRBV30 and TRBJ1-2; D is undetermined. The CDR3 contains 12 residues. Germline CDR1 reads GTSNPN; CDR2 reads SVGIG (reference sequence). Trimming cost V 1 base and J 10 bases, with 13 bases left between them.

The gene calls are TRBV6-5 and TRBJ1-6, with 7 bases that match TRBD1. The V and J ends lost 4 bases and 10 bases, in that order; junction bases with no gene match: 7. In germline, CDR1 is MNHEY, CDR2 SVGAGI. The CDR3 consists of 14 residues. The CDR3 sequence is CASSSIGGTSPLHF. CDR3 nucleotide sequence: TGTGCCAGCAGTTCAATAGGGGGCACCTCACCCCTCCACTTT.

This sequence joins TRBV5-5 and TRBJ2-5; TRBD1 matches 9 bases. V trimming: 3 bases; J trimming: 4 bases; junction bases outside the gene matches: 7. This CDR3 region has 15 residues. CDR1 SGHKS and CDR2 YYEKEE come from the germline V gene (reference sequence). Written as DNA, the CDR3 is TGTGCCAGCAGCTCTGGGACAGGGATGGGAGAGACCCAGTACTTC. This sequence encodes CASSSGTGMGETQYF.

The rearrangement joins TRBV19 to TRBJ1-5, with a weak D call TRBD1 (6 bases). CDR3 length equals 14 residues. Germline CDR1 and CDR2: LNHDA and SQIVND (reference sequence). Trimming removed 1 base at V and 2 bases at J, with 6 bases between. DNA of the CDR3: TGTGCCAGTAGTATAGCAGGGGGCAATCAGCCCCAGCATTTT. Translating gives CASSIAGGNQPQHF. Using reference TRBV19 and TRBJ1-5 for the parts outside the CDR3, the full variable domain is DGGITQSPKYLFRKEGQNVTLSCEQNLNHDAMYWYRQDPGQGLRLIYYSQIVNDFQKGDIAEGYSVSREKKESFPLTVTSAQKNPTAFYLCASSIAGGNQPQHFGDGTRLSIL.

The CDR3 loop is CASSRVPGTDTQYF. The CDR3 coding sequence is TGTGCCAGCAGTCGGGTCCCAGGCACAGATACGCAGTATTTT. This chain connects TRBV9 to TRBJ2-3; D is unclear. V dropped 5 bases and J dropped 1 base, with 11 bases sitting between them. Germline-derived CDR1 and CDR2 are SGDLS and YYNGEE. This CDR3 spans 14 amino acids.

On this clone itself: The same CDR3 arises from other DNA sequences in this sample as well. This chain uses TRBV24-1 with TRBJ2-3; D is possibly TRBD2 (5 bases). V was clipped by 4 bases and J by 2 bases, with 9 bases between them. The CDR3 consists of 14 residues. Germline V gene sequence: CDR1 KGHDR, CDR2 SFDVKD. CDR3 amino acids: CATSDSDFTDTQYF. The DNA of the CDR3 is TGTGCCACCAGTGACTCGGACTTCACAGATACGCAGTATTTT.

The chain recombines TRBV5-4 with TRBJ2-1, with 9 bases matching TRBD2. The CDR3 runs to 12 residues. The germline CDR1 and CDR2 sequences are SGHNT and YYREEE (reference sequence). V was clipped by 4 bases and J by 10 bases; unmatched bases: 3. CDR3 protein: CASSRGLAEQFF. Written as DNA, the CDR3 is TGTGCCAGCAGCCGGGGACTAGCCGAGCAGTTCTTC.

The genes are TRBV7-2 and TRBJ2-7, with TRBD1 identical over 10 bases. The germline V gene has CDR1 SGHTA and CDR2 FQGNSA. Trimming removed 6 bases from V and 8 bases from J; junction bases left unmatched: 7. The CDR3 sequence is 13 residues long. In DNA form, the CDR3 reads TGTGCCAGCAGTACCGGGACAGGGGATCAGCAGTACGTC. Translating it yields CASSTGTGDQQYV.

The rearrangement uses TRBV6-4 and TRBJ1-1; D unclear. This CDR3 contains 14 residues. Germline V lookup: CDR1 MRHNA, CDR2 SNTAGT. Between the trimmed V and J ends, which lost 0 bases and 1 base, there was a span of 6 bases. CDR3 loop: CASSDSTENTEAFF. The CDR3, as DNA: TGTGCCAGCAGTGACTCCACGGAGAACACTGAAGCTTTCTTT.

This chain connects TRBV23-1 to TRBJ2-7; 7 nucleotides align to TRBD1. TRBV23-1 is recorded as an ORF, its role being uncertain. CDR3 length equals 14 residues. Trimming at V came to 4 bases and at J to 1 base, leaving 4 bases not matched to a gene. CDR3 amino acids: CASSREGQSYEQYV. CDR3 bases: TGCGCCAGCAGTCGAGAGGGACAGTCCTACGAGCAGTACGTC.

This chain uses TRBV24-1 with TRBJ2-5, with D maybe TRBD2 (5 bases). This CDR3 has 14 residues. CDR1 KGHDR and CDR2 SFDVKD come from the germline V gene. Trimming took 4 bases from V and 7 from J, leaving 15 bases between them. CDR3: CATSENGFGVTQYF. The CDR3 DNA reads as TGTGCCACCAGTGAGAACGGCTTCGGGGTGACCCAGTACTTC.

The chain recombines TRBV28 with TRBJ2-2; D is ambiguous. Trimming stripped 2 bases from V and 0 bases from J, with 10 bases between. The CDR3 loop spans 16 amino acids. Germline assignment: CDR1 MDHEN and CDR2 SYDVKM. The CDR3 protein is CASSLIHPSNTGELFF. The CDR3 region has the DNA TGTGCCAGCAGTTTAATTCACCCGTCGAACACCGGGGAGCTGTTTTTT.

The rearrangement joins TRBV5-6 to TRBJ1-4; D ambiguous. This CDR3 is 15 amino acids long. Germline loops: CDR1 SGHDT, CDR2 YYEEEE. Deletions cut 2 bases from V and 4 bases from J, with 12 bases between. CDR3 in amino acids: CASSLSGINNEKLFF. The CDR3 coding sequence is TGTGCCAGCAGCTTATCGGGGATTAATAATGAAAAACTGTTTTTT.

The rearrangement uses TRBV30 and TRBJ1-3, with TRBD1 matching 7 bases. With V trimmed by 0 bases and J by 1 base, 3 bases remained unmatched. The CDR3 is 15 amino acids. The germline CDR1 and CDR2 sequences are GTSNPN and SVGIG (reference sequence). This CDR3 is CAWSVGGYSGNTIYF. The CDR3 nucleotides read TGTGCCTGGAGTGTAGGGGGCTATTCTGGAAACACCATATATTTT. Looking up the rest from reference TRBV30 and TRBJ1-3 gives the full variable domain: SQTIHQWPATLVQPVGSPLSLECTVEGTSNPNLYWYRQAAGRGLQLLFYSVGIGQISSEVPQNLSASRPQDRQFILSSKKLLLSDSGFYLCAWSVGGYSGNTIYFGEGSWLTVV.

The rearrangement joins TRBV7-3 to TRBJ2-2, with D possibly TRBD1 on 5 matching bases. CDR1 and CDR2 (germline): SGHTA, FQGTGA. This CDR3 region has 16 residues. V was cut by 5 bases and J by 1 base, with 14 bases left in between. CDR3: CASSTPQGLNTGELFF. The CDR3 DNA is TGTGCCAGCAGCACCCCCCAGGGCCTGAACACCGGGGAGCTGTTTTTT.

CDR3 sequence reads: CAISEGGTPLLRGTNEKLFF. The CDR3 DNA reads TGTGCCATCAGTGAGGGGGGGACACCGCTATTACGGGGAACTAATGAAAAACTGTTTTTT. The chain uses TRBV10-3 and TRBJ1-4, with D perhaps TRBD1 (6 bases). CDR1 and CDR2 from the germline V gene are ENHRY and SYGVKD. V lost 2 bases and J lost 1, with 23 bases in between. There are 20 residues in the CDR3.

The genes are TRBV6-5 and TRBJ2-1; 7 bases are a match to TRBD1. The length of the CDR3 is 14 residues. Germline V gene lookup returns CDR1 MNHEY and CDR2 SVGAGI. V lost 4 bases and J lost 6; bases outside the gene matches: 6. This CDR3 is CASSLGTAGNEQFF. CDR3 sequence (DNA): TGTGCCAGCAGTTTAGGGACAGCCGGCAATGAGCAGTTCTTC.

This clone showed up just a few times. The chain recombines TRBV19 with TRBJ2-3; D unresolved. Germline V gene lookup returns CDR1 LNHDA and CDR2 SQIVND (reference sequence). Trimming removed 5 bases from V and 4 bases from J, with 13 bases in between. The CDR3 covers 14 residues. CDR3 nucleotide sequence: TGTGCCAGTAGTCCGACGACTTTTTCAGATACGCAGTATTTT. Protein product: CASSPTTFSDTQYF.

This clone occurred a few times. The chain combines TRBV19 with TRBJ1-2; no reliable D call. V was cut by 8 bases and J by 8 bases, with 15 bases left in between. This CDR3 is 12 amino acids long. Germline V gives CDR1 LNHDA, CDR2 SQIVND (reference sequence). The CDR3 here is CASGVPGSGYTF. The CDR3 coding sequence is TGTGCCAGTGGGGTGCCAGGAAGCGGCTACACCTTC.

The chain couples TRBV27 to TRBJ1-6; TRBD1 aligns across 7 bases. V lost 7 bases, J lost 9 bases, and 9 bases stayed unmatched. Germline CDR1 and CDR2: MNHEY and SMNVEV (reference sequence). This CDR3 contains 14 residues. The CDR3 reads CASKLQGRGSPLHF. As DNA, the CDR3 is TGTGCCAGCAAGCTACAGGGGAGGGGTTCACCCCTCCACTTT.